This entry features one T cell receptor beta chain sequence. What it recognizes is unknown. The data stem from a study of cytomegalovirus exposure and HLA in healthy donors. Study-wide findings and caveats: For most TCR beta V segments, an earlier analysis put the productive rate at about 87% or about 30% of the time. The classifier, whose performance was assessed in both the original and validation cohorts, reportedly diagnosed cytomegalovirus status with high specificity and sensitivity. Upon later analysis, HLA-associated TCR beta chains proved more clonally expanded than other, equally common chains.

Germline CDR1 MDHEN, CDR2 SYDVKM. The CDR3 loop spans 14 amino acids. The V segment lost 7 bases and the J segment 3 bases; nucleotides outside the gene matches: 6. With 60 Vbeta and 13 Jbeta primers, the PCR was carried out. Sequencing was performed with immunoSEQ multiplex PCR; in TCRdb, only in-frame clones are kept and a portion is missing. The sample lists some 180,000 clones, roughly 85% seen once, with about 2.5% in the top ten. V is TRBV28 and J is TRBJ2-1, with TRBD1 identical over 7 bases. The clonotype comes from a woman aged 45-59 years in good health and CMV-seronegative. Specimen: PBMCs. CDR3 nucleotides: TGTGCCAGCATGAGAACAGGGGACTACAATGAGCAGTTCTTC. Protein: CASMRTGDYNEQFF.